This TCR beta chain emerged from a study of cytomegalovirus exposure and HLA in healthy donors. Amplification used 60 Vbeta primers and 13 Jbeta primers. Some clones are missing from TCRdb's copy, which holds only in-frame ones; the method was immunoSEQ multiplex PCR. The repertoire holds 84,000 or so clones, with approximately 77% as singletons. V lost 6 bases and J 3 bases, leaving 11 bases between the germline ends. CDR3 length: 14 amino acids. Looked up from germline, CDR1 is MNHEY and CDR2 is SVGAGI. A word on this clone: Its antigen is as yet unknown.

General study points: When the data were analyzed later, several of the most significant clusters appeared to be linked to common viral pathogens.

The receptor was derived from a man aged 25 to 40 in good health and CMV-seronegative. The chain links TRBV6-5 to TRBJ2-2; D may be TRBD1 (6 bases). The material sequenced was PBMCs. The CDR3 DNA sequence: TGTGCCAGCAGCCAGGGGAAGGACACCGGGGAGCTGTTTTTT. Translating gives CASSQGKDTGELFF.